The clone carrying this TCR beta chain has just a few counts. What it recognizes is unknown. TCRdb processed the multiplex PCR reads anew with MiXCR; each CDR3 protein has one entry. The sample carries some 230,000 distinct CDR3 sequences, under 35% recorded once. This entry comes from a study of breast tumors, draining lymph nodes, adjacent tissues. Germline loops: CDR1 DFQATT, CDR2 SNEGSKA (reference sequence). CDR3 length: 14 residues. Samples came from axillary lymph nodes draining the breast cancer. Study results and caveats: Tumor T cell lymph node origin was a supported hypothesis, not proven. Tumor repertoires ranked between lymph nodes and nontumor tissue in diversity, with V and J gene preferences.

The receptor's source is a female donor with breast cancer. Some clones in this sample may be carry-over from other donors' samples. The rearrangement joins TRBV20-1 to TRBJ1-1; 9 bases are a match to TRBD1. The specimen sequenced was axillary lymph node tissue. The CDR3 DNA reads as TGCAGCTCAAATACGGGACAGGGTGGCACTGAAGCTTTCTTT. Its protein is CSSNTGQGGTEAFF.